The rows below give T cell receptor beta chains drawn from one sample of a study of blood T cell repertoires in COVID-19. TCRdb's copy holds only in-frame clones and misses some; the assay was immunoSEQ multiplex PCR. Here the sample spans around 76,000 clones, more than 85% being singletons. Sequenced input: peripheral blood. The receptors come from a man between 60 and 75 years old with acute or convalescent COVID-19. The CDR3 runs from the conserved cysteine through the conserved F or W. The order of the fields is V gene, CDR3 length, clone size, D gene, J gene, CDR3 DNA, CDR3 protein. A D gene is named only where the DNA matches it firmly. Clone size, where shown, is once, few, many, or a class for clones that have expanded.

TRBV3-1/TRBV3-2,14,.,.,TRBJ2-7,TGTGCCAGCAGCCAAGGACAGGTTAACTACGAGCAGTACTTC,CASSQGQVNYEQYF
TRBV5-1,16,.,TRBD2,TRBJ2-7,TGCGCCAGCAGCCGGACTAGCGGGGGTTCCTCCTACGAGCAGTACTTC,CASSRTSGGSSYEQYF
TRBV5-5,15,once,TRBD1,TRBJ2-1,TGTGCCAGCAGGTCCCGGGACAGGGACCCGAATGAGCAGTTCTTC,CASRSRDRDPNEQFF
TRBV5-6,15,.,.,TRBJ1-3,TGTGCCAGCAGCTCGCTGACAGACTCTGGAAACACCATATATTTT,CASSSLTDSGNTIYF
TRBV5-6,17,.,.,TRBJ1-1,TGTGCCAGCAGCTTGACGGTACAGGGAAGGTCCAACACTGAAGCTTTCTTT,CASSLTVQGRSNTEAFF
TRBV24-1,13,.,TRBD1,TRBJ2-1,TGTGCCACGAAGCAGGGGGCTAACGATGAGCAGTTCTTC,CATKQGANDEQFF
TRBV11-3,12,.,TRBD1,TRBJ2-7,TGTGCCAGCAGCGCGACAGGGTACGAGCAGTACTTC,CASSATGYEQYF
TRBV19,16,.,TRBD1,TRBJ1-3,TGTGCCAGTAGTACCAAGGGGACAGGGACTGGAAACACCATATATTTT,CASSTKGTGTGNTIYF
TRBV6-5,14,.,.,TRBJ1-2,TGTGCCAGCAGCTCCACGGGGGCTAACTATGGCTACACCTTC,CASSSTGANYGYTF
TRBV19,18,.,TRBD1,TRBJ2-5,TGTGCCAGTAGAAGGACAGGGGGCAATAGCGGGGACCAAGAGACCCAGTACTTC,CASRRTGGNSGDQETQYF
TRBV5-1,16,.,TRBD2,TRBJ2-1,TGCGCCAGCAGCCACTCTAGCGGTAGCTCCTACAATGAGCAGTTCTTC,CASSHSSGSSYNEQFF
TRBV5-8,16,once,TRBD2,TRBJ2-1,TGTGCCAGCAGCTCGGTTCTAGCGGGATGGGGCGATGAGCAGTTCTTC,CASSSVLAGWGDEQFF
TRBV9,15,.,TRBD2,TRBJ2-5,TGTGCCAGCAGCGTCTCTAGCGGGGTACTAGAGACCCAGTACTTC,CASSVSSGVLETQYF
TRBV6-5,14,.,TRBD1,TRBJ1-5,TGTGCCAGCAGAACGACAGGGTTCAGCCAGCCCCAGCATTTT,CASRTTGFSQPQHF
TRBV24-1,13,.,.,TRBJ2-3,TGTGCCACCCGTGAACTAGCCCCAGATACGCAGTATTTT,CATRELAPDTQYF
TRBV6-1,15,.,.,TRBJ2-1,TGTGCCAGCAGTGAATCACCGAGCTCCTACAATGAGCAGTTCTTC,CASSESPSSYNEQFF
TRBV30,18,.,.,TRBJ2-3,TGTGCCTGGAGACACGACCTGAACAGGGTCCCCCACACAGATACGCAGTATTTT,CAWRHDLNRVPHTDTQYF
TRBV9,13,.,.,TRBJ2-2,TGTGCCACAAGGGGCCGTCCCAGCGGGGAGCTGTTTTTT,CATRGRPSGELFF
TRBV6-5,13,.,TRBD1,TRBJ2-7,TGTGCCAGCAGTAAGGACAGGCCCTACGAGCAGTACTTC,CASSKDRPYEQYF
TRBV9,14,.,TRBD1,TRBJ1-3,TGTGCCAGCAGCCCCCGGACAGGGGCAAACACCATATATTTT,CASSPRTGANTIYF
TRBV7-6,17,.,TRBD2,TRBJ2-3,TGTGCCAGCAGCTTAGGGATAAGCGGGGGGGCTACAGATACGCAGTATTTT,CASSLGISGGATDTQYF
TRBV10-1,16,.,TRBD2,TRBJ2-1,TGCGCCAGCAGTGAGAGGACTAGCGGCCTGTACAATGAGCAGTTCTTC,CASSERTSGLYNEQFF
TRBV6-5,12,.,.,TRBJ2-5,TGTGCCAGCAGTACAGGGCGGGAGACCCAGTACTTC,CASSTGRETQYF
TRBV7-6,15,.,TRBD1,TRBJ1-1,TGTGCCAGCAGCCTGGGACAGGGGTTGAACACTGAAGCTTTCTTT,CASSLGQGLNTEAFF
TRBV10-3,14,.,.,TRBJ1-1,TGTGCCATCAGTGCTTCAGGGGATGTTACTGAAGCTTTCTTT,CAISASGDVTEAFF
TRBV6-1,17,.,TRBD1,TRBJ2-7,TGTGCCAGCAGTGAAGGGAGAACAGGGGGAATTGGCTACGAGCAGTACTTC,CASSEGRTGGIGYEQYF
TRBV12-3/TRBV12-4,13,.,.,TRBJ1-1,TGTGCCAGCAATTCAGGTTTGAACACTGAAGCTTTCTTT,CASNSGLNTEAFF